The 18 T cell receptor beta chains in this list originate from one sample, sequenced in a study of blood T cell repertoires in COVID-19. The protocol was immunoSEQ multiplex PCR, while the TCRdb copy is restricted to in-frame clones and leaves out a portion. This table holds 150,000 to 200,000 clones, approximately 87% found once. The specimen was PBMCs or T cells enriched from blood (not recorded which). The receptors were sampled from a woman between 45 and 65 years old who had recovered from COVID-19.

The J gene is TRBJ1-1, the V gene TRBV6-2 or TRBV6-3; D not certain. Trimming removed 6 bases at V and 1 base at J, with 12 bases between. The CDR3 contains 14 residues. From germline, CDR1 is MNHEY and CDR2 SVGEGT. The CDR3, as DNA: TGTGCCAGCAGCCTACCTAACAGGAACACTGAAGCTTTCTTT. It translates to CASSLPNRNTEAFF.

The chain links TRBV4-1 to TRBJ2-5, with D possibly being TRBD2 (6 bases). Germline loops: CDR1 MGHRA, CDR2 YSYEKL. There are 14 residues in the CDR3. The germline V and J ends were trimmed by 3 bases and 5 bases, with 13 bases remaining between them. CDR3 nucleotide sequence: TGCGCCAGCAGCCAGGCTGGCGGGGTCGAGACCCAGTACTTC. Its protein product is CASSQAGGVETQYF.

The CDR3 spells CSVADVTPRGEQYF. CDR3 nucleotide sequence: TGCAGCGTTGCGGATGTGACACCCAGGGGCGAGCAGTACTTC. V gene TRBV29-1 combines with J gene TRBJ2-7, with a tentative D call TRBD1 (6 bases). CDR1 and CDR2 (germline): SQVTM, ANQGSEA. The CDR3 covers 14 residues. Trimming removed 4 bases from V and 6 bases from J, with 19 bases in between.

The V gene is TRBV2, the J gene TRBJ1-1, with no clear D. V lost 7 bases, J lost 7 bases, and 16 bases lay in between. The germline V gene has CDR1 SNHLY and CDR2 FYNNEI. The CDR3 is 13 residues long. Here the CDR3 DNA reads TGTGCCAGCAAGAACTTTGGAACAGTTGAAGCTTTCTTT. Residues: CASKNFGTVEAFF.

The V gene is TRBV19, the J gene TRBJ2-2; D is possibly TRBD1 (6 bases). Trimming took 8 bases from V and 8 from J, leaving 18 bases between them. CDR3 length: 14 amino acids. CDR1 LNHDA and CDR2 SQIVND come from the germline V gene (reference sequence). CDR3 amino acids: CASGWGPLTGELFF. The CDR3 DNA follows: TGTGCCAGTGGCTGGGGGCCTTTGACTGGGGAGCTGTTTTTT.

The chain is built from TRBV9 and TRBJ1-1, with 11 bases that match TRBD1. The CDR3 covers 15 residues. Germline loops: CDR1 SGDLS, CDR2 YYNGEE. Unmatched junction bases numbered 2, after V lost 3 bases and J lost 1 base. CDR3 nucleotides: TGTGCCAGCAGCGCGGGGACAGGGGGGAACACTGAAGCTTTCTTT. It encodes CASSAGTGGNTEAFF.

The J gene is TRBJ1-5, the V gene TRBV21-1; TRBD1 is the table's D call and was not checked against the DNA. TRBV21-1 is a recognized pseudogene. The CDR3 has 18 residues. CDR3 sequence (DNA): TGTGCCAGCAGCGCCCGGGGGGACAGGAACGGGGACAATCAGCCCCAGCATTTT. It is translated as CASSARGDRNGDNQPQHF.

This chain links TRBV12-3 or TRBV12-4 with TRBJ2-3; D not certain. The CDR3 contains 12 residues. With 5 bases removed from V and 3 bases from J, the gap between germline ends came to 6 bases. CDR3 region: CASSPGTDTQYF. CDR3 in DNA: TGTGCCAGCAGTCCCGGGACAGATACGCAGTATTTT.

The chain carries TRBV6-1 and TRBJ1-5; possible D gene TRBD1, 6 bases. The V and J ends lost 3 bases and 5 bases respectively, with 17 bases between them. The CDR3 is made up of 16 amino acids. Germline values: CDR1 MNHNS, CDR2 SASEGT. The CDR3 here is CASSDDMGSGDQPQHF. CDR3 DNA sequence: TGTGCCAGCAGTGACGACATGGGATCAGGGGATCAGCCCCAGCATTTT.

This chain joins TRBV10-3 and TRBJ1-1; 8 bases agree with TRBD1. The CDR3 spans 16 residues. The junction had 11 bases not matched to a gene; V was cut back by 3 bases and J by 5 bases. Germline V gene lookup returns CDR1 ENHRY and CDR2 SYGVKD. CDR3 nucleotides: TGTGCCATCAGTGAAGGGCAGGGGGCTTTTTGGACTGAAGCTTTCTTT. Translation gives CAISEGQGAFWTEAFF.

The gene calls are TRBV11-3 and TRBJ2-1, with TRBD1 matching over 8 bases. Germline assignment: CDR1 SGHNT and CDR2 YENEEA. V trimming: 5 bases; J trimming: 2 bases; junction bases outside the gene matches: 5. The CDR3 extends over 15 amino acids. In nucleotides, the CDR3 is TGTGCCAGCAGCCCCGGGACAGGTGCCTACAATGAGCAGTTCTTC. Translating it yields CASSPGTGAYNEQFF. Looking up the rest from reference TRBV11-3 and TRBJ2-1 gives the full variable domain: EAGVVQSPRYKIIEKKQPVAFWCNPISGHNTLYWYLQNLGQGPELLIRYENEEAVDDSQLPKDRFSAERLKGVDSTLKIQPAELGDSAVYLCASSPGTGAYNEQFFGPGTRLTVL.

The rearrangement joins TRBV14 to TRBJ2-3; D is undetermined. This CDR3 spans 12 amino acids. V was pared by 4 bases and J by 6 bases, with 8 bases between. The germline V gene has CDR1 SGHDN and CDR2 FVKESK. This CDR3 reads CASSLIEDTQYF. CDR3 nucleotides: TGTGCCAGCAGCCTAATAGAGGATACGCAGTATTTT. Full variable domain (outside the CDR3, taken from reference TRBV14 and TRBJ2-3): EAGVTQFPSHSVIEKGQTVTLRCDPISGHDNLYWYRRVMGKEIKFLLHFVKESKQDESGMPNNRFLAERTGGTYSTLKVQPAELEDSGVYFCASSLIEDTQYFGPGTRLTVL.

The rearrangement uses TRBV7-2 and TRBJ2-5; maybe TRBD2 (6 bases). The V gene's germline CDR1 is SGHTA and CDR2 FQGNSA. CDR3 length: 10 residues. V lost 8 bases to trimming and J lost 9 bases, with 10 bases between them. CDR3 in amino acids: CASGPGAQYF. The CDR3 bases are TGTGCCAGCGGTCCGGGGGCCCAGTACTTC.

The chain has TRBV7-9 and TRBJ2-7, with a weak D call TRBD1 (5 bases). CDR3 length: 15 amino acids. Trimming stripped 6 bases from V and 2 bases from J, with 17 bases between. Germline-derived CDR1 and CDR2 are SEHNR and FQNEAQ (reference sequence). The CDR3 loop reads CASSQASTGAYEQYF. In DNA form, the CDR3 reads TGTGCCAGCAGTCAAGCCAGTACAGGAGCCTACGAGCAGTACTTC.

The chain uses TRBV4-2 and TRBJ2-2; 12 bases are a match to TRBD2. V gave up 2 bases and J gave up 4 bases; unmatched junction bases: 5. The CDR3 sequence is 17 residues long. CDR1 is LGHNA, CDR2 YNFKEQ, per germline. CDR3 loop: CASSQQLAGGPTGELFF. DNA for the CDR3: TGTGCCAGCAGCCAACAACTAGCGGGGGGCCCCACCGGGGAGCTGTTTTTT.

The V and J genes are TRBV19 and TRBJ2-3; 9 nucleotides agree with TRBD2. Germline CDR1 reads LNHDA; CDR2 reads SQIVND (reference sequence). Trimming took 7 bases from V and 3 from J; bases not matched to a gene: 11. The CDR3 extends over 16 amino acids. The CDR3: CASTPQVLAGTDTQYF. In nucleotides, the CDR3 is TGTGCCAGTACCCCGCAGGTACTAGCGGGTACAGATACGCAGTATTTT.

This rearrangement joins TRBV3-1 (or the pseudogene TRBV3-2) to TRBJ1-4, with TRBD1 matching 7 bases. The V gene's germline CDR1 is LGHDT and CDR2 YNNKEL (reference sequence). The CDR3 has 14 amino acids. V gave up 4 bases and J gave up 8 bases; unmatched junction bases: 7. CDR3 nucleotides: TGTGCCAGCAGCCCTCGGACAGGAACCGAAAAACTGTTTTTT. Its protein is CASSPRTGTEKLFF.

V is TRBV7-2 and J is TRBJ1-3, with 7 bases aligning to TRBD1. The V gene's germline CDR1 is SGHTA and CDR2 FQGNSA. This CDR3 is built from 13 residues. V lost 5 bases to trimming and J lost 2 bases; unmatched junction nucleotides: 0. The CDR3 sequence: CASSDRAGNTIYF. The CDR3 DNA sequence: TGTGCCAGCAGCGACAGGGCTGGAAACACCATATATTTT.